This TCR beta chain stems from a study of cytomegalovirus exposure and HLA in healthy donors. Study conclusions and caveats: Most observed TCR sequences were rare, whereas some public TCRs were detected in many donors.

Looked up from germline, CDR1 is LGHNA and CDR2 is YNFKEQ. V lost 0 bases to trimming and J lost 9 bases, with 12 bases between them. The CDR3 consists of 15 residues. Among the roughly 120 subjects of the validation cohort, separate from the approximately 670-subject first cohort, were the donors. Profiling relied on immunoSEQ multiplex PCR, and the TCRdb table lists in-frame clones only, not all of them. The sample gives some 180,000 clones, 81% of which show up once; roughly 1.2% is in the top ten. A word on this clone: Its antigen remains unidentified.

Material: PBMCs. The source is a woman aged 25-40 years in good health and CMV-seronegative. J is TRBJ1-6 and V is TRBV4-2; D unclear. The DNA of the CDR3 is TGTGCCAGCAGCCAAGATGAGTTCGGTGGTTCACCCCTCCACTTT. Translation gives CASSQDEFGGSPLHF.